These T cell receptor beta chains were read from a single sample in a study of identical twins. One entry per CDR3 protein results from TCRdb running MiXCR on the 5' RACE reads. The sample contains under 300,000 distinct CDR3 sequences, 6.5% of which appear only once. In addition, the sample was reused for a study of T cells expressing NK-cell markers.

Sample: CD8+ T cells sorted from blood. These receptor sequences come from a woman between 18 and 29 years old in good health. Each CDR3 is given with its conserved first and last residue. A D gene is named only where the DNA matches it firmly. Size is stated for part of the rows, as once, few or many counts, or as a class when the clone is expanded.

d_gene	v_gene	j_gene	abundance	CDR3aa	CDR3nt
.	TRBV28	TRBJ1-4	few	CASRKDTATNEKLFF	TGTGCCAGCAGAAAAGACACAGCAACTAATGAAAAACTGTTTTTT
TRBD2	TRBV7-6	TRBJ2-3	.	CASSSLAGGADTQYF	TGTGCCAGCAGCTCACTAGCGGGGGGAGCAGATACGCAGTATTTT
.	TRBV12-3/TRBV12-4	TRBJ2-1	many	CASSLLGGPSNEQFF	TGTGCCAGCAGTTTACTGGGGGGGCCGAGCAATGAGCAGTTCTTC
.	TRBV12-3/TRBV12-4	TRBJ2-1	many	CASSRLVLEQFF	TGTGCCAGCAGTCGACTAGTGCTTGAGCAGTTCTTC
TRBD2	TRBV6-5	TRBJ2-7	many	CASSYSVAGADEQYF	TGTGCCAGCAGTTACTCGGTAGCGGGAGCGGACGAGCAGTACTTC
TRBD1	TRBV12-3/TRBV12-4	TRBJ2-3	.	CASSPLGTGITDTQYF	TGTGCCAGCAGTCCCCTTGGGACAGGGATCACAGATACGCAGTATTTT
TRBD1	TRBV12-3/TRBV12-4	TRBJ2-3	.	CASSTGTGKDTQYF	TGTGCCAGCAGCACCGGGACAGGGAAGGATACGCAGTATTTT
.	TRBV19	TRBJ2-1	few	CASSGLLGTSSYNEQFF	TGTGCCAGTAGTGGGCTTCTTGGGACAAGCTCCTACAATGAGCAGTTCTTC
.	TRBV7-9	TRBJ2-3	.	CASSLLGLGVRDTQYF	TGTGCCAGCAGCTTATTGGGTCTAGGCGTCAGAGATACGCAGTATTTT
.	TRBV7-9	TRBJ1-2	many	CASSLLARTYGYTF	TGTGCCAGCAGCTTACTAGCAAGAACCTATGGCTACACCTTC
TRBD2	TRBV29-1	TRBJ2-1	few	CSVGGGGYEQFF	TGCAGCGTTGGTGGGGGGGGATATGAGCAGTTCTTC
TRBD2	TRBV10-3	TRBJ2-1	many	CAISESTLLAGNNEQFF	TGTGCCATCAGTGAGTCGACATTACTAGCGGGGAACAATGAGCAGTTCTTC
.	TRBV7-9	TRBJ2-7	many	CASSWVSGEKTYEQYF	TGTGCCAGCAGCTGGGTTTCGGGGGAAAAAACCTACGAGCAGTACTTC
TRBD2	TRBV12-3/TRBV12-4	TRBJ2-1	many	CASSFAGRHNEQFF	TGTGCCAGCAGTTTTGCCGGGAGGCACAATGAGCAGTTCTTC
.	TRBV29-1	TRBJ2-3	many	CSVEEEAGRDTQYF	TGCAGCGTTGAAGAAGAGGCGGGTCGGGATACGCAGTATTTT
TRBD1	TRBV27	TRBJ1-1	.	CATQGTENTEAFF	TGTGCCACCCAGGGGACAGAAAACACTGAAGCTTTCTTT
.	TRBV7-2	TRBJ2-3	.	CASSPRPDTQYF	TGTGCCAGCAGCCCTAGGCCTGATACGCAGTATTTT
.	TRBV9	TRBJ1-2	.	CASSPRTF	TGTGCCAGCAGCCCCCGCACCTTC
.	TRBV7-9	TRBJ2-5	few	CASRRGGTGTGTQYF	TGTGCCAGCAGACGTGGGGGCACTGGAACGGGGACCCAGTACTTC
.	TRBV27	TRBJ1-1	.	CASSGLGEEEAFF	TGTGCCAGCAGTGGCCTTGGGGAGGAAGAAGCTTTCTTT
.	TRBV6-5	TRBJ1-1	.	CASAPNRRVEAFF	TGTGCCAGCGCCCCCAACAGGAGGGTTGAAGCTTTCTTT
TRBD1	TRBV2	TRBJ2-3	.	CASLTRQGPSGDTQYF	TGTGCCAGCCTAACTCGACAGGGCCCCTCGGGGGATACGCAGTATTTT
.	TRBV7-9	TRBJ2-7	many	CASSLSATSNEQYF	TGTGCCAGCAGCTTGTCGGCTACCTCCAACGAGCAGTACTTC
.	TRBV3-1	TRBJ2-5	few	CASSQVPGLETQYF	TGTGCCAGCAGCCAAGTTCCAGGGCTAGAGACCCAGTACTTC
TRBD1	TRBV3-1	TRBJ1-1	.	CASSQDRGNRGQRNTEAFF	TGTGCCAGCAGCCAAGATAGGGGAAACAGGGGGCAAAGGAACACTGAAGCTTTCTTT
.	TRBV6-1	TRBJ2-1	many	CASSPSGSYNEQFF	TGTGCCAGCAGTCCTTCCGGCTCCTACAATGAGCAGTTCTTC
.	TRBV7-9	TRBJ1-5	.	CASSFIVGEPQHF	TGTGCCAGCAGCTTCATCGTGGGTGAGCCCCAGCATTTT
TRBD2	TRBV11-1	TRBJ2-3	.	CASSFTGLAGGYHPDTQYF	TGTGCCAGCAGCTTCACGGGACTAGCGGGAGGGTACCATCCAGATACGCAGTATTTT
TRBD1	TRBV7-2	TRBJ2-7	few	CASSLVAGGGYYEQYF	TGTGCCAGCAGCTTAGTGGCAGGGGGTGGTTACTACGAGCAGTACTTC
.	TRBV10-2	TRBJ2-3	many	CASMGGSTDTQYF	TGCGCCAGCATGGGTGGCTCCACAGATACGCAGTATTTT
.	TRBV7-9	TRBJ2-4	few	CASSLASISGAKNIQYF	TGTGCCAGCAGCTTAGCGTCGATAAGTGGAGCCAAAAACATTCAGTACTTC
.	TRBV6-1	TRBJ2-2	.	CASRKANTGELFF	TGTGCCAGCCGCAAGGCGAACACCGGGGAGCTGTTTTTT
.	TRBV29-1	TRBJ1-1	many	CSAPLGNGAFF	TGCAGCGCTCCGCTGGGTAACGGGGCTTTCTTT
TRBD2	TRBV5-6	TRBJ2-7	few	CASSLFRSGSIGIEQYF	TGTGCCAGCAGCTTGTTCCGTAGCGGGAGCATCGGAATCGAGCAGTACTTC
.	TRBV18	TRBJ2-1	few	CASSLNSVEQFF	TGTGCCAGCTCACTAAATTCCGTTGAGCAGTTCTTC
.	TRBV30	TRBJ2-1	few	CAWNEGGGPEQFF	TGTGCCTGGAATGAGGGGGGAGGGCCAGAGCAGTTCTTC
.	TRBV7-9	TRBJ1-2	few	CASSLVGADYGYTF	TGTGCCAGCAGCTTAGTCGGGGCAGACTATGGCTACACCTTC
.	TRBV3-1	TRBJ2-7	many	CASSIGYEQYF	TGTGCCAGCTCCATCGGCTACGAGCAGTACTTC
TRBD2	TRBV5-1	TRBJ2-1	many	CASSPGLAGTADEQFF	TGCGCCAGCAGCCCGGGACTAGCGGGGACGGCCGATGAGCAGTTCTTC
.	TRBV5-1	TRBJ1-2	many	CASSKEELSYGYTF	TGCGCCAGCAGCAAGGAAGAGTTAAGCTATGGCTACACCTTC
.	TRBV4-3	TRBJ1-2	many	CASSQEVRPGGDGYTF	TGCGCCAGCAGCCAAGAGGTCAGGCCCGGAGGCGATGGCTACACCTTC
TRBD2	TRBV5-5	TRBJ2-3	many	CASSPVRSGSADTQYF	TGTGCCAGCAGCCCCGTGAGGAGCGGGAGCGCAGATACGCAGTATTTT
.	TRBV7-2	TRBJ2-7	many	CASSLLDGSFSYEQYF	TGTGCCAGCAGCCTCCTAGACGGGAGCTTCTCCTACGAGCAGTACTTC